This T cell receptor beta chain appears in the sequencing data of a study of blood T cell repertoires in COVID-19. Study in general: The origin of the acute and convalescent COVID-19 samples was the United States, Italy and Spain. T cells, B-cell-depleted T cells, or PBMCs provided the cDNA or gDNA that served as material.

As originally analysed: Researchers report that nucleated cell counts were estimated from reference gene primer amplification. Repertoires were generated with immunoSEQ multiplex PCR, while TCRdb's copy carries only in-frame clones and drops some. That table supplies the V and J calls and clone size; D and trimming were determined from the DNA. The sample has a few hundred thousand clones; 65% to 90% are singletons. Germline loops: CDR1 SGHVS, CDR2 FNYEAQ. V lost 2 bases and J lost 1, with 20 bases in between. The CDR3 has 18 amino acids. The chain joins TRBV7-6 to TRBJ1-1; D perhaps matches TRBD1 (6 bases). This clonotype originated in a man aged 30-40 years with active or convalescent COVID-19. The sequenced sample was peripheral blood. The CDR3 DNA is TGTGCCAGCAGCTTATCCCGTACACCGGGACAAGCGAACACTGAAGCTTTCTTT. It specifies CASSLSRTPGQANTEAFF.